The present TCR beta chain was sequenced within a study of blood T cells in healthy people across ages. A second PCR of roughly 7 to 11 cycles used a sample-barcoded 5' primer and a J-beta primer mix. MiXCR, run by TCRdb on the 5' RACE reads, gives a single entry per CDR3 protein. The repertoire consists of roughly 800,000 distinct CDR3 sequences, with roughly 50% occurring once and the leading ten covering approximately 23%. This CDR3 contains 11 residues. Germline V gene sequence: CDR1 DFQATT, CDR2 SNEGSKA (reference sequence). V was shortened by 7 bases and J by 6 bases, with 11 bases between the two germline ends. Isolation yielded PBMCs, at least 7 million per sample, in every case.

The J gene is TRBJ2-3, the V gene TRBV20-1; D perhaps matches TRBD2 (5 bases). The receptor comes from a man aged 30 to 39 in good health. Specimen: blood. CDR3 amino acids: CSDKEVDTQYF. CDR3 sequence (DNA): TGCAGTGACAAGGAGGTTGATACGCAGTATTTT.